This is a list of T cell receptor beta chains from one sample in a study of blood T cells in healthy people across ages. TCRdb recomputed calls from the 5' RACE reads with MiXCR, one row per CDR3 protein. The data contain over 600,000 distinct CDR3 sequences, approximately 60% of them singletons. The sequencing input was blood. The receptors come from a man aged 35-49 years in good health. CDR3s leave out the opening cysteine and the closing phenylalanine or tryptophan.

>TRBV27|14
ASSPSGGLVVDTQY
>TRBV7-2|13
ASSLERAGQETQY
>TRBV12-3/TRBV12-4|10
ASTFSGDTQY
>TRBV15|15
ATSRDAPSRLNNEQY
>TRBV25-1|12
ASSAFRGQETQY
>TRBV3-1|14
ASSQLFGRGPYEQY
>TRBV27|15
ASRPGLAGQGGGTQY
>TRBV14|13
ASSQVMGLFNEQF
>TRBV3-1|13
ASSQAHSFPQPQH
>TRBV5-1|15
ASSLDISGAGANVLT
>TRBV12-3/TRBV12-4|12
ASSMTGSGNTIY
>TRBV20-1|11
SASFQGAQPQH
>TRBV28|12
ASSIRGLGQPQH
>TRBV2|13
ASSDHMRTTYEQY
>TRBV12-3/TRBV12-4|9
ASSRQGEAF
>TRBV6-5|9
ASSPGGIQY
>TRBV4-1|11
ASSVSPADTQY
>TRBV20-1|12
SAAKTGQGYEQY
>TRBV6-2/TRBV6-3|11
ASSPNPWETQY
>TRBV9|12
ASSPQQTNTEAF
>TRBV7-3|12
ASSPSGLEETQY
>TRBV7-6|11
ASSFLGGTEAF
>TRBV6-1|15
ATSFFFGTSGYNEQY
>TRBV10-3|15
AISESEEGAPYNEQY
>TRBV12-3/TRBV12-4|14
ASSLAQGARGEKLF
>TRBV7-2|11
ASRTTGAYEQY
>TRBV7-2|13
ASSFMGRESYEQY
>TRBV28|14
ASSFARFMVNTEAF
>TRBV29-1|12
SVVQWFEPDTQY
>TRBV5-1|12
ASSSSVGNTEAF
>TRBV29-1|9
SVHRGNEQF
>TRBV28|13
ASSRSGTGRETQY
>TRBV4-3|13
ASSRWTGYSETQY
>TRBV6-1|11
AGRQGSWETQY
>TRBV4-1|13
AGSRDRDRGGEQY
>TRBV5-1|12
ASSSWDMNTEAF
>TRBV5-1|15
ASSFTSGGTGADTQY
>TRBV20-1|12
SARDLKGPETQY
>TRBV9|11
ARSNYNNSPLH
>TRBV20-1|9
SAQEVGGQH
>TRBV18|12
ASSPDREFYGYT
>TRBV19|12
ASSMESANTEAF
>TRBV29-1|10
SVREGSNEQY
>TRBV18|17
ASSPPGSVFRGAQETQY
>TRBV7-2|15
ASSLDPGISRAYGYT
>TRBV6-5|12
ASSPMSGANVLT
>TRBV5-6|12
ASRRTGTNYGYT
>TRBV5-1|14
ASSLVGPGRGSPLH
>TRBV6-2/TRBV6-3|10
ASSFTREGQY
>TRBV3-1|12
ASSRDLLTDTQY
>TRBV27|13
ASRPRPLGQETQY
>TRBV14|12
ASSLLRGRDEQF
>TRBV12-3/TRBV12-4|12
ASSGGRPQETQY
>TRBV6-1|12
ASSFQGAGDGYT
>TRBV29-1|10
SVETGNYGYT
>TRBV28|13
ASSLSSGRSNEQF
>TRBV20-1|13
SARGGTSTYYERY
>TRBV3-1|12
ASSQGQSQETQY
>TRBV7-9|10
ASRVNRDLAF